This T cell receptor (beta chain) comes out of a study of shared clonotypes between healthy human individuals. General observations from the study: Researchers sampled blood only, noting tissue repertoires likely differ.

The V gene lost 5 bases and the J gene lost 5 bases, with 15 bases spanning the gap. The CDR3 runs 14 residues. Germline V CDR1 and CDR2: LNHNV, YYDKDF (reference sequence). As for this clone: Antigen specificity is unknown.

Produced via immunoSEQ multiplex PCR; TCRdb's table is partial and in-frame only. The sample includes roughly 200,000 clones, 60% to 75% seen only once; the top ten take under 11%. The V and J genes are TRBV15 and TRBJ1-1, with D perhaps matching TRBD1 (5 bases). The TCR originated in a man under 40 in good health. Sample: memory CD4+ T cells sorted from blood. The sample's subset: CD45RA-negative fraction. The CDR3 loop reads CATSQNVGATEAFF. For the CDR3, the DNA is TGTGCCACCAGCCAAAACGTCGGGGCTACTGAAGCTTTCTTT.